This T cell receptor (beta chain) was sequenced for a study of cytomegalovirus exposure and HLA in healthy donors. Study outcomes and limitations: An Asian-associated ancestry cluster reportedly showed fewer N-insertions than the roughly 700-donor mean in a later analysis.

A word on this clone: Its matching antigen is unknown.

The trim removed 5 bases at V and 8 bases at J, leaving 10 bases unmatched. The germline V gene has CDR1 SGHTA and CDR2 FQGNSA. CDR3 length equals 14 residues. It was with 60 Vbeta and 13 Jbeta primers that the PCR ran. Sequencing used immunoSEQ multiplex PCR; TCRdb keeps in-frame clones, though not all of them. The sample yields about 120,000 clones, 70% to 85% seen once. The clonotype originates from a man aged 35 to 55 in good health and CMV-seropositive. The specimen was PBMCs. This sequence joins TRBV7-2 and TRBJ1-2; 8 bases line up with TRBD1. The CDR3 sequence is CASSPPGQGRGYTF. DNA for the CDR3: TGTGCCAGCAGCCCCCCTGGACAGGGACGAGGCTACACCTTC.